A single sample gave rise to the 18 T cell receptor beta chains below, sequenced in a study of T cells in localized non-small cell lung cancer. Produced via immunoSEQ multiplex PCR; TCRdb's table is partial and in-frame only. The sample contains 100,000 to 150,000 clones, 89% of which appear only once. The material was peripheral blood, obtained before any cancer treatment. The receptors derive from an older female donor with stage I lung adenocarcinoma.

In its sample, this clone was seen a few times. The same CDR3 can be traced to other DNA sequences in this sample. The CDR3 region has the DNA TGCGCCAGCAGCTTGGCGGGTGGGGACTATGGCTACACCTTC. Residues: CASSLAGGDYGYTF. The chain combines TRBV5-1 with TRBJ1-2; D is unresolved. The CDR3 runs 14 residues. Deletions cut 0 bases from V and 3 bases from J, with 9 bases between. Germline CDR1 is SGHRS and CDR2 is YFSETQ.

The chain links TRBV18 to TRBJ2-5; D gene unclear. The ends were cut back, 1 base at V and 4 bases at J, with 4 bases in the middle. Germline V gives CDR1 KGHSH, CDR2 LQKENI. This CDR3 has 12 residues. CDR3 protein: CASSPLAETQYF. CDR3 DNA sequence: TGTGCCAGCTCACCACTAGCAGAGACCCAGTACTTC.

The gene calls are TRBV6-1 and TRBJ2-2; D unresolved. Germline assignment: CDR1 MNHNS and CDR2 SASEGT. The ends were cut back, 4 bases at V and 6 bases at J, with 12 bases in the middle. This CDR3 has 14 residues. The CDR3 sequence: CASSGSNSPGELFF. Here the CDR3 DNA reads TGTGCCAGCAGTGGGTCCAACTCCCCCGGGGAGCTGTTTTTT.

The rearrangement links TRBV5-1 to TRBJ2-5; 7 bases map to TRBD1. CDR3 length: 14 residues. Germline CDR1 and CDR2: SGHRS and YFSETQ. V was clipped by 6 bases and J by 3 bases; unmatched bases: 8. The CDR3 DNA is TGCGCCAGCACCCTAGACAGGGCGAAAGAGACCCAGTACTTC. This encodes CASTLDRAKETQYF.

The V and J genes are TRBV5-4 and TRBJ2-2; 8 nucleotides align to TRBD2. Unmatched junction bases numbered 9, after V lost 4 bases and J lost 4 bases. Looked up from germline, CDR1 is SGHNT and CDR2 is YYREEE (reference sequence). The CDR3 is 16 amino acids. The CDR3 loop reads CASSPSREGFTGELFF. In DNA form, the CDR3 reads TGTGCCAGCAGCCCATCTCGGGAGGGTTTCACCGGGGAGCTGTTTTTT.

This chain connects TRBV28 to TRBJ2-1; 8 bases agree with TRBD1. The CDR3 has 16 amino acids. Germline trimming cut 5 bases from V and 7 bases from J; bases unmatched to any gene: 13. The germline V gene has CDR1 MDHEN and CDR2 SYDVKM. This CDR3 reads CASSQSGGTGWNEQFF. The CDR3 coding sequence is TGTGCCAGCAGTCAAAGTGGAGGGACAGGCTGGAATGAGCAGTTCTTC.

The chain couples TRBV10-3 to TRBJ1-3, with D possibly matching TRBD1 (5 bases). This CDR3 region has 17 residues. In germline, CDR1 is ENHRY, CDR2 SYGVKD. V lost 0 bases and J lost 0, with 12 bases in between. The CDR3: CAISESGGAASGNTIYF. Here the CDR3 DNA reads TGTGCCATCAGTGAGTCCGGGGGTGCTGCCTCTGGAAACACCATATATTTT.

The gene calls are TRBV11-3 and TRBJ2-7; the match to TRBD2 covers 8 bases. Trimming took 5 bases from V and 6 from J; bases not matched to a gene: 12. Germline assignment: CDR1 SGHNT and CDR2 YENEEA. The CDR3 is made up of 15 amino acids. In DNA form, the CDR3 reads TGTGCCAGCAGCGTTAACACCGGGACTAGAGGCGAGCAGTACTTC. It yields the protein CASSVNTGTRGEQYF.

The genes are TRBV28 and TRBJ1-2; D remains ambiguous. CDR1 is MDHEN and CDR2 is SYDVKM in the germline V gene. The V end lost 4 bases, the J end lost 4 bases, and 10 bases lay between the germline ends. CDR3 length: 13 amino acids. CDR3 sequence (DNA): TGTGCCAGCAGTTCACCCCCACCCTATGGCTACACCTTC. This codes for CASSSPPPYGYTF.

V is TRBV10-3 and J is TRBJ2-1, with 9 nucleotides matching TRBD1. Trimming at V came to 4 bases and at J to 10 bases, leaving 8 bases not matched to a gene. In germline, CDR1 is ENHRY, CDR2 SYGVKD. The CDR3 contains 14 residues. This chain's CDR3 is CAISVGDRAEEQFF. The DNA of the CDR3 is TGTGCCATCAGTGTTGGGGACAGGGCCGAGGAGCAGTTCTTC.

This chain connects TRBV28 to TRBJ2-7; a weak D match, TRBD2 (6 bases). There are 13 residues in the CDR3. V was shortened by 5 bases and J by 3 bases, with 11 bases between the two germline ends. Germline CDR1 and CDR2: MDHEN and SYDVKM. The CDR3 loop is CASSGWRDYEQYF. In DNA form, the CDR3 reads TGTGCCAGCAGTGGGTGGAGGGACTACGAGCAGTACTTC.

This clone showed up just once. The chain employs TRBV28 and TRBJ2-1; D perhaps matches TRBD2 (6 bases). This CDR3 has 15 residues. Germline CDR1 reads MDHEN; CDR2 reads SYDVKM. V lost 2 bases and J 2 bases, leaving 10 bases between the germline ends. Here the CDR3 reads CASSLRDFPYNEQFF. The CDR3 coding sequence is TGTGCCAGCAGTTTAAGGGACTTCCCCTACAATGAGCAGTTCTTC.

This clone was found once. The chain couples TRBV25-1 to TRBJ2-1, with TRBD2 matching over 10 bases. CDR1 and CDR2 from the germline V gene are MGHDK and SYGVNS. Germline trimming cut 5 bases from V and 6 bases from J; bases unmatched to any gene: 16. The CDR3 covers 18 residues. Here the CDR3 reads CASSPTPSGSSGGNEQFF. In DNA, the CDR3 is TGTGCCAGCAGTCCCACCCCTAGCGGGAGTTCTGGTGGCAATGAGCAGTTCTTC.

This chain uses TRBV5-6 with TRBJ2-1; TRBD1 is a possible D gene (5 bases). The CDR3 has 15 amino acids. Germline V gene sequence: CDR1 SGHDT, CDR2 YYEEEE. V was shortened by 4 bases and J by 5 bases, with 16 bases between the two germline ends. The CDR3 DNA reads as TGTGCCAGCAGCCGCAACATTTTGGGGCACAATGAGCAGTTCTTC. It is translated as CASSRNILGHNEQFF.

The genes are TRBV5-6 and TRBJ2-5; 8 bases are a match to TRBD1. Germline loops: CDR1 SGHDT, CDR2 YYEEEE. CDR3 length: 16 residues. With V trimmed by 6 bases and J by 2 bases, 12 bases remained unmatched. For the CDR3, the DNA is TGTGCCAGCACACTATTCAGGGGGCCTCGGCAAGAGACCCAGTACTTC. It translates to CASTLFRGPRQETQYF. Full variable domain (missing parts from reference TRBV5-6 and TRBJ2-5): DAGVTQSPTHLIKTRGQQVTLRCSPKSGHDTVSWYQQALGQGPQFIFQYYEEEERQRGNFPDRFSGHQFPNYSSELNVNALLLGDSALYLCASTLFRGPRQETQYFGPGTRLLVL.

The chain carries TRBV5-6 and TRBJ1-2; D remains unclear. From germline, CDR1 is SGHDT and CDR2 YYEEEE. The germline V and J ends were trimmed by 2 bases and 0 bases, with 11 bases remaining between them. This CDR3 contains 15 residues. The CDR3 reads CASSFRALANYGYTF. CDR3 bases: TGTGCCAGCAGCTTTCGCGCCCTAGCTAACTATGGCTACACCTTC.

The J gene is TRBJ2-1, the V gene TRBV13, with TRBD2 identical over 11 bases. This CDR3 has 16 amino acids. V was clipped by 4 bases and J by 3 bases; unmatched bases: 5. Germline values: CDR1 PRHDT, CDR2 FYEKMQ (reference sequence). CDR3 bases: TGTGCCAGCAGCTCCTCGACTAGCGGGGTCTACAATGAGCAGTTCTTC. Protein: CASSSSTSGVYNEQFF.

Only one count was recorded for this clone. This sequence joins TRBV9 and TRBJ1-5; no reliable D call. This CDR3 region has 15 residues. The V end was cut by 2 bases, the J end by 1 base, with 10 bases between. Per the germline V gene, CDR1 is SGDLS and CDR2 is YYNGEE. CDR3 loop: CASSVSGSSNQPQHF. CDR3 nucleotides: TGTGCCAGCAGCGTCTCGGGCAGCAGCAATCAGCCCCAGCATTTT.